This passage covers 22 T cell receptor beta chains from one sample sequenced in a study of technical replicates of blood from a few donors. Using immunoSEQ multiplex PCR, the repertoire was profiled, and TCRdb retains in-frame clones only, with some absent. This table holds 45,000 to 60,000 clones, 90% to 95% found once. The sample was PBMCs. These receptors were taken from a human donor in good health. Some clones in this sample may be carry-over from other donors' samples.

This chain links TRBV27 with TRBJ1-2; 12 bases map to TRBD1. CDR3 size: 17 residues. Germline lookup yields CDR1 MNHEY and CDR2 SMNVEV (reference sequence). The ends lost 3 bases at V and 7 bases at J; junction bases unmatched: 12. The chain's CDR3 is CASSFQGQGASVVGYTF. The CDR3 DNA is TGTGCCAGCAGTTTCCAGGGACAGGGGGCCTCAGTTGTTGGCTACACCTTC.

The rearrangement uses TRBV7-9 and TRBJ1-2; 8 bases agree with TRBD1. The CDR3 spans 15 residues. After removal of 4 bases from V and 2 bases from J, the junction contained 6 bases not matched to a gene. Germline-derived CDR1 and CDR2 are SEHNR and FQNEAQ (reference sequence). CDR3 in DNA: TGTGCCAGCAGCTCCCCCGGACAGGGAAACTATGGCTACACCTTC. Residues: CASSSPGQGNYGYTF.

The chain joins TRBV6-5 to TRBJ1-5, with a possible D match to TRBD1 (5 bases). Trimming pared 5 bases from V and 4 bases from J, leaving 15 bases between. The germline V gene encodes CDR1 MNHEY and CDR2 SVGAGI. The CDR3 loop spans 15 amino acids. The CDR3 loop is CASSPGENRNQPQHF. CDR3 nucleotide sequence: TGTGCCAGCAGTCCGGGAGAGAACAGGAATCAGCCCCAGCATTTT.

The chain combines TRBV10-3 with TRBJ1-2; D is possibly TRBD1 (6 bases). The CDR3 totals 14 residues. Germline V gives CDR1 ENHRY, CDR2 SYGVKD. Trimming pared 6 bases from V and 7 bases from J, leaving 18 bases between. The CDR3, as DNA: TGTGCCATCAGCCCAATCCAGGGGTTCCCTGGCTACACCTTC. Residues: CAISPIQGFPGYTF.

The CDR3 DNA reads TGCGCCAGCAGCCAAGTTTCGAGTGCCGGGGAGCTGTTTTTT. As protein: CASSQVSSAGELFF. The chain has TRBV4-3 and TRBJ2-2; no firm D call. Germline V gives CDR1 LGHNA, CDR2 YSLEER. Trimming removed 1 base from V and 6 bases from J, with 9 bases in between. This CDR3 contains 14 residues.

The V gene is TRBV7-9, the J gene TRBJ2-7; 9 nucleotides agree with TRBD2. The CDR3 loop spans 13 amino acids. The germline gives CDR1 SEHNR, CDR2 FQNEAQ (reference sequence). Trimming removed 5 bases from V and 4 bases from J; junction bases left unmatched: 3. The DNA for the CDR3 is TGTGCCAGCAGCGCGCGGGGGGGATACGAGCAGTACTTC. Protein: CASSARGGYEQYF.

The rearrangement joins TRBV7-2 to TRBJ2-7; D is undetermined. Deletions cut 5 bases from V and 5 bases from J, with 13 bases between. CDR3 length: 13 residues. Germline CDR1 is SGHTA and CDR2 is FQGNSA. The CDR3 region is CASSPRGPDEQYF. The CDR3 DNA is TGTGCCAGCAGCCCTCGAGGTCCCGACGAGCAGTACTTC. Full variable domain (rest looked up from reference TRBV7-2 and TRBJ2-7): GAGVSQSPSNKVTEKGKDVELRCDPISGHTALYWYRQSLGQGLEFLIYFQGNSAPDKSGLPSDRFSAERTGGSVSTLTIQRTQQEDSAVYLCASSPRGPDEQYFGPGTRLTVT.

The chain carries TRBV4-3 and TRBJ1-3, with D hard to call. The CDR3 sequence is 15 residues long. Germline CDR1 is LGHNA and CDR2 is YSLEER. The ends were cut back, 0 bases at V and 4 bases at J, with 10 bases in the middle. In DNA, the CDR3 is TGCGCCAGCAGCCAAGAGGAGGGCGGGGGAAACACCATATATTTT. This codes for CASSQEEGGGNTIYF.

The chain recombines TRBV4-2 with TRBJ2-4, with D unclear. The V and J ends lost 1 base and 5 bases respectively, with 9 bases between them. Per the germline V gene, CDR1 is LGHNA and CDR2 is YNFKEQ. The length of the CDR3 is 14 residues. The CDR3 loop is CASSQAVRENIQYF. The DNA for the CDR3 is TGTGCCAGCAGCCAAGCGGTCCGAGAAAACATTCAGTACTTC.

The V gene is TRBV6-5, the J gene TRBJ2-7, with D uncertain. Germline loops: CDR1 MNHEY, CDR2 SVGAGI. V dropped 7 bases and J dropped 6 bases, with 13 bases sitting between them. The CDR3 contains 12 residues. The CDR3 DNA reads TGTGCCAGCACGGGTAGCTTGGGCGAGCAGTACTTC. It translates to CASTGSLGEQYF.

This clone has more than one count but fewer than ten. The CDR3 sequence: CASSNFVDTQYF. The CDR3 DNA is TGTGCCAGCAGCAACTTTGTTGATACGCAGTATTTT. The chain links TRBV7-2 to TRBJ2-3; D is unresolved. This CDR3 contains 12 residues. Deletions cut 5 bases from V and 6 bases from J, with 9 bases between. Germline CDR1 reads SGHTA; CDR2 reads FQGNSA.

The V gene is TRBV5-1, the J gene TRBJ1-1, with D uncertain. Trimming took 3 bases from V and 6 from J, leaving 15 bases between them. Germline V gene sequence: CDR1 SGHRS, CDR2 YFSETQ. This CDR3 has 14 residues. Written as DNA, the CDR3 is TGCGCCAGCAGCTCGGATGCGGGGAATCCTGAAGCTTTCTTT. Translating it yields CASSSDAGNPEAFF.

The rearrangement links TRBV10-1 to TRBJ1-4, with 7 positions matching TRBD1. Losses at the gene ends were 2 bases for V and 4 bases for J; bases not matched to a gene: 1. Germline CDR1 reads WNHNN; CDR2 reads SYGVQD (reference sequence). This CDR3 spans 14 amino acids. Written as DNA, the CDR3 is TGCGCCAGCAGTGAGGGGACAGTTAATGAAAAACTGTTTTTT. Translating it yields CASSEGTVNEKLFF.

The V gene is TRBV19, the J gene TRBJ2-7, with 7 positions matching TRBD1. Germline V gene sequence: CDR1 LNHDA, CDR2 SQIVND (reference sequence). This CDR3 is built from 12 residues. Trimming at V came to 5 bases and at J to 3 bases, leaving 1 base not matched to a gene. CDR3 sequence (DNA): TGTGCCAGTAGTGACAGGGACTACGAGCAGTACTTC. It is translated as CASSDRDYEQYF.

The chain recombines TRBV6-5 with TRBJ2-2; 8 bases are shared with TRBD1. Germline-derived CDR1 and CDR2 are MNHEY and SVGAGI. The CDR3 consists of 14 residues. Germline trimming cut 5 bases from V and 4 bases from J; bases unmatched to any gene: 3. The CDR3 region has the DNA TGTGCCAGCAGTAGAGACAGGGGCACCGGGGAGCTGTTTTTT. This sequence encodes CASSRDRGTGELFF.

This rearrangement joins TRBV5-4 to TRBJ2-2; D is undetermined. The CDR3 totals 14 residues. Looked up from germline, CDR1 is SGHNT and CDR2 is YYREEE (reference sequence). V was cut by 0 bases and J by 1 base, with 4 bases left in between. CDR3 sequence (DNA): TGTGCCAGCAGCTTGGACTGGAACACCGGGGAGCTGTTTTTT. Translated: CASSLDWNTGELFF.

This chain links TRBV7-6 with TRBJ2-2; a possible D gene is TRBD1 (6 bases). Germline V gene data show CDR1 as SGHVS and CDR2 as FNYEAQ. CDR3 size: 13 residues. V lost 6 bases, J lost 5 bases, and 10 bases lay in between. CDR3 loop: CASRPGETGELFF. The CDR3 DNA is TGTGCCAGCAGACCAGGGGAAACCGGGGAGCTGTTTTTT.

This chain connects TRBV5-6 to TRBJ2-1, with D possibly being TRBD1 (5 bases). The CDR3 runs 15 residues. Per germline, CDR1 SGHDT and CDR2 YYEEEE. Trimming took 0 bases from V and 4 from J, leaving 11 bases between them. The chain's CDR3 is CASSLDRTLYNEQFF. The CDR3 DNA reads TGTGCCAGCAGCTTGGACAGGACACTGTACAATGAGCAGTTCTTC.

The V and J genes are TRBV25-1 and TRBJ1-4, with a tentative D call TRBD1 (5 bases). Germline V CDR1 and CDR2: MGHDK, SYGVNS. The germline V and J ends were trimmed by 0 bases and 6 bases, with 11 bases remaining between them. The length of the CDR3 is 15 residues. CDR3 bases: TGTGCCAGCAGTGAATACAGGGCGTCAGATGAAAAACTGTTTTTT. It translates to CASSEYRASDEKLFF.

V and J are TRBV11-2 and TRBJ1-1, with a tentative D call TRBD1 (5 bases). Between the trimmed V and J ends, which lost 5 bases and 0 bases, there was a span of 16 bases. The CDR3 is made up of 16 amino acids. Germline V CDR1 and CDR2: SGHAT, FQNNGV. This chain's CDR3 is CASSPGRGKMNTEAFF. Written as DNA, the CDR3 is TGTGCCAGCAGCCCTGGACGGGGGAAAATGAACACTGAAGCTTTCTTT.

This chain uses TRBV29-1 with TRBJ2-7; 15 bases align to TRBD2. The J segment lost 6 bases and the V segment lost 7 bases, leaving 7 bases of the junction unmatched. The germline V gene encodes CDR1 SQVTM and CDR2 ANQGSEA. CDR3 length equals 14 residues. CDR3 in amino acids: CSGTSGGVLGEQYF. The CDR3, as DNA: TGCAGCGGGACTAGCGGGGGGGTGCTTGGCGAGCAGTACTTC.

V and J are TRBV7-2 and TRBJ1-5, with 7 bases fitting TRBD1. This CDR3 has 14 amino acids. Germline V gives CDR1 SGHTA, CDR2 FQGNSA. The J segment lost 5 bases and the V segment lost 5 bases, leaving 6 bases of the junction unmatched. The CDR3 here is CASSRDSNYQPQHF. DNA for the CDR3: TGTGCCAGCAGCCGGGACAGTAACTATCAGCCCCAGCATTTT.